This record concerns one T cell receptor beta chain sequence. This CDR3 region has 12 residues. V lost 5 bases, J lost 10 bases, and 9 bases lay in between. Germline CDR1 reads SEHNR; CDR2 reads FQNEAQ (reference sequence). The method was immunoSEQ multiplex PCR; TCRdb's version includes in-frame clones alone and lacks a portion of them. The data hold 75,000 to 100,000 clones, with 70% to 90% observed a single time. The data originate from a study of T cell responses to AZD1222 COVID-19 vaccine. The TCR sequence derives from an adult in good health. This sequence joins TRBV7-9 and TRBJ1-6; D is undetermined. The sequences come from peripheral blood, collected on day 0 of AZD1222 vaccination. The chain's CDR3 is CASSTPQSPLHF. CDR3 nucleotides: TGTGCCAGCAGCACCCCCCAATCACCCCTCCACTTT.